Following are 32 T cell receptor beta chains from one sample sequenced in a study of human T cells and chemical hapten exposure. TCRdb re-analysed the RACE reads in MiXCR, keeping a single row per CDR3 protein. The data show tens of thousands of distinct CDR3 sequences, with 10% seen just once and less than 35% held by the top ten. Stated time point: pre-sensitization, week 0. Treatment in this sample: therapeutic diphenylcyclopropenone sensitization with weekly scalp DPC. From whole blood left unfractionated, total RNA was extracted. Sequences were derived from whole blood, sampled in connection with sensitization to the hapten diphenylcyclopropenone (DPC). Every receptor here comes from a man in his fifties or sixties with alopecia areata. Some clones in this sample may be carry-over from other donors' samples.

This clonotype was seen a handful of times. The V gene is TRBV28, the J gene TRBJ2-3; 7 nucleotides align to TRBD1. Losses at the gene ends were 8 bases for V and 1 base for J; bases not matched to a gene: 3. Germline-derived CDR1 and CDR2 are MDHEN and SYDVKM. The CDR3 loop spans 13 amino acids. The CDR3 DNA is TGTGCCAGCCAAACAGGGGGCACAGATACGCAGTATTTT. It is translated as CASQTGGTDTQYF.

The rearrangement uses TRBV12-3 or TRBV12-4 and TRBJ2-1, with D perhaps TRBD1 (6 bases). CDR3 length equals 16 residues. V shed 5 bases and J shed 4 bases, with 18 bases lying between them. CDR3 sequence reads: CASSHGTRRGYNEQFF. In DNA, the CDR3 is TGTGCCAGCAGTCACGGGACCAGAAGGGGGTACAATGAGCAGTTCTTC.

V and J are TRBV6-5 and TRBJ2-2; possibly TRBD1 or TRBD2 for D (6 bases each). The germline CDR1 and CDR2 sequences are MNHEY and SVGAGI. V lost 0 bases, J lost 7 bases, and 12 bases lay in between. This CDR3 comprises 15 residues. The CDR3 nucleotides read TGTGCCAGCAGTTACTCGAATAGGGGGGTCGGGGAGCTGTTTTTT. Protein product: CASSYSNRGVGELFF.

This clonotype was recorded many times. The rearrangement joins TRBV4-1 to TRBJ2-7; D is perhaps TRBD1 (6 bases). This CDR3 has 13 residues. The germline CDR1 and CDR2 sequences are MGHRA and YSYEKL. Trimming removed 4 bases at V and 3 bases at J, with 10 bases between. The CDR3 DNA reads TGCGCCAGCAGCCGAGGACAGAACTACGAGCAGTACTTC. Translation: CASSRGQNYEQYF.

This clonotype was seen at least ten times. CDR3 loop: CASSPSGLAVTSSSYNEQFF. CDR3 sequence (DNA): TGTGCCAGCTCACCAAGTGGACTAGCGGTTACCTCAAGCTCCTACAATGAGCAGTTCTTC. This chain links TRBV18 with TRBJ2-1; 10 bases map to TRBD2. CDR3 length: 20 residues. CDR1 KGHSH and CDR2 LQKENI come from the germline V gene. V shed 2 bases and J 0 bases; nucleotides not matched to a gene: 13.

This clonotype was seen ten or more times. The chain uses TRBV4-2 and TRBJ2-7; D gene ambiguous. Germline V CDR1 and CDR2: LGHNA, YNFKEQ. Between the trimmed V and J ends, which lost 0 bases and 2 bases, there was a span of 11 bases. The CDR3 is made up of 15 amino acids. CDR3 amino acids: CASSQDRQGPYEQYF. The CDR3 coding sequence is TGTGCCAGCAGCCAAGATAGGCAAGGCCCCTACGAGCAGTACTTC.

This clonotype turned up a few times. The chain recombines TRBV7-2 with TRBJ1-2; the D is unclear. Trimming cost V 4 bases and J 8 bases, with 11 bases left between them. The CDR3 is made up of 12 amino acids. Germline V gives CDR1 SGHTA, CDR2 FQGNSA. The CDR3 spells CASSYLEGGYTF. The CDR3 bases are TGTGCCAGCAGCTACCTTGAGGGCGGCTACACCTTC.

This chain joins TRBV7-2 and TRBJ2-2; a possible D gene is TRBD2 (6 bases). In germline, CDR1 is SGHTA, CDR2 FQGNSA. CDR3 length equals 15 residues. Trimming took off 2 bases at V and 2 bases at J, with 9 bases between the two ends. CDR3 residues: CASSLMAGNTGELFF. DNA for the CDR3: TGTGCCAGCAGCTTAATGGCGGGAAACACCGGGGAGCTGTTTTTT.

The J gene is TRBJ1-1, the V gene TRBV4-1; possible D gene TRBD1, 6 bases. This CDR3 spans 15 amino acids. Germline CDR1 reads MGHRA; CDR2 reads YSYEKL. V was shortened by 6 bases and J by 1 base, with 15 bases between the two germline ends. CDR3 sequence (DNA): TGCGCCAGCAGGGTCTTTCGGGGGGCGAACACTGAAGCTTTCTTT. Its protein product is CASRVFRGANTEAFF.

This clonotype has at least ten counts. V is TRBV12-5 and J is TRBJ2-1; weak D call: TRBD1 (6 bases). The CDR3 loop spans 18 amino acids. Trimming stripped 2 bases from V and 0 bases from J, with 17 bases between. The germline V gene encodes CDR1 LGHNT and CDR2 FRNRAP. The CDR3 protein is CASGLLYRDTSSYNEQFF. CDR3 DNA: TGTGCTAGTGGTTTGTTGTACCGGGACACGAGCTCCTACAATGAGCAGTTCTTC.

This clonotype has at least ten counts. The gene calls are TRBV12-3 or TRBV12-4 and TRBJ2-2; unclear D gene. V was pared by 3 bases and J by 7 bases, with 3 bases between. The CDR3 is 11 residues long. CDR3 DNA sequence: TGTGCCAGCAGTTTCGTCGGGGAGCTGTTTTTT. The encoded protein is CASSFVGELFF.

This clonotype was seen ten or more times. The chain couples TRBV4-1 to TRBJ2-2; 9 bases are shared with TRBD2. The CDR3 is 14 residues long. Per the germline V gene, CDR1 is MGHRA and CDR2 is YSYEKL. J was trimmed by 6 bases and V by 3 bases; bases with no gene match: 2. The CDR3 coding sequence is TGCGCCAGCAGCCAGAGGACTAGCGCCGGGGAGCTGTTTTTT. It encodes CASSQRTSAGELFF.

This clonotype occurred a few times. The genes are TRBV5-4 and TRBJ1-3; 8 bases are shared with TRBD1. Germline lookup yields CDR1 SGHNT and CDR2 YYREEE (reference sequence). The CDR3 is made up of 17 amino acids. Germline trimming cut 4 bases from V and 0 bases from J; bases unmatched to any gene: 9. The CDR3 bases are TGTGCCAGCAGCCTCGCCGGACAGGGACCCTCTGGAAACACCATATATTTT. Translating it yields CASSLAGQGPSGNTIYF.

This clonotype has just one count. The CDR3 here is CATSDRLRYEQFF. In DNA form, the CDR3 reads TGTGCCACCAGTGATCGCCTAAGATATGAGCAGTTCTTC. The J gene is TRBJ2-1, the V gene TRBV24-1, with D unclear. Germline loops: CDR1 KGHDR, CDR2 SFDVKD. The V end lost 3 bases, the J end lost 8 bases, and 10 bases lay between the germline ends. The CDR3 loop spans 13 amino acids.

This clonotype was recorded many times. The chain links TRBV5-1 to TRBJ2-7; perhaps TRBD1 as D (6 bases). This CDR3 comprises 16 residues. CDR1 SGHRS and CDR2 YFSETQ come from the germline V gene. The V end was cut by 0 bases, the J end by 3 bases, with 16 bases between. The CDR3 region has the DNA TGCGCCAGCAGCTTGGGTGAGGGGGTGGTCGTCTACGAGCAGTACTTC. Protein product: CASSLGEGVVVYEQYF.

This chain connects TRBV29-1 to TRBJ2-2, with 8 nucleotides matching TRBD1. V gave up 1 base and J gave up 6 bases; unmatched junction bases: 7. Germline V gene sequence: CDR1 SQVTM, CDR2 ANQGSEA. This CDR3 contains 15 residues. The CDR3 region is CSVEVYQGAAGELFF. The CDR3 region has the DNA TGCAGCGTTGAAGTGTACCAGGGGGCGGCCGGGGAGCTGTTTTTT.

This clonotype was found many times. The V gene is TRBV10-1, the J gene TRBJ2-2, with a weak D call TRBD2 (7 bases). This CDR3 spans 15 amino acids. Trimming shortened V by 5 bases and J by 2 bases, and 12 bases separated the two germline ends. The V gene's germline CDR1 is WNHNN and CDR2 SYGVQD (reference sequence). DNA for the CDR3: TGCGCCAGCAGTCCCGGGGGGCTCAACACCGGGGAGCTGTTTTTT. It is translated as CASSPGGLNTGELFF.

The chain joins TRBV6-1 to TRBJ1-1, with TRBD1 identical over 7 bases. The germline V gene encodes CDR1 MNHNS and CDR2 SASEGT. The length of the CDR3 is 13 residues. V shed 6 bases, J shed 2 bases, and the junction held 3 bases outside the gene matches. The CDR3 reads CASSRGTNTEAFF. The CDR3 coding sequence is TGTGCCAGCAGCAGGGGGACAAACACTGAAGCTTTCTTT.

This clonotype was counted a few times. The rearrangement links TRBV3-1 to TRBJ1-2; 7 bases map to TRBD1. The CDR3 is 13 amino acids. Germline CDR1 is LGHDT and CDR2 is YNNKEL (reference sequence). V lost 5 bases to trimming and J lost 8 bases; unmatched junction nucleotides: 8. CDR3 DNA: TGTGCCAGCAGCTCAACCCGGACAGGCGGCTACACCTTC. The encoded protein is CASSSTRTGGYTF.

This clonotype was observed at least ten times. The CDR3 coding sequence is TGTGCCAGCAGTGAAGCTCTGGGACAGGGCAATCAGCCCCAGCATTTT. This translates into CASSEALGQGNQPQHF. This chain uses TRBV6-1 with TRBJ1-5; 8 bases match TRBD1. Trimming at V came to 0 bases and at J to 2 bases, leaving 3 bases not matched to a gene. Germline V gives CDR1 MNHNS, CDR2 SASEGT. This CDR3 contains 16 residues.

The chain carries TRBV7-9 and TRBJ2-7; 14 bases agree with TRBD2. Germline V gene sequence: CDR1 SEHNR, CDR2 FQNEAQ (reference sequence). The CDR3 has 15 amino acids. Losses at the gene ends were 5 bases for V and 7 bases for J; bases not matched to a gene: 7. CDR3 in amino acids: CASSTGLAGAGEQYF. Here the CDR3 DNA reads TGTGCCAGCAGCACGGGACTAGCGGGAGCAGGGGAGCAGTACTTC.

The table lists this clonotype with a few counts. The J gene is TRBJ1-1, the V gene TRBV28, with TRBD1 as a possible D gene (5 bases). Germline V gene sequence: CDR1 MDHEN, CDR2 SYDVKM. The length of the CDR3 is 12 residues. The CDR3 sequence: CASDTLNTEAFF. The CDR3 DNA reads TGTGCTTCGGACACGTTGAACACTGAAGCTTTCTTT.

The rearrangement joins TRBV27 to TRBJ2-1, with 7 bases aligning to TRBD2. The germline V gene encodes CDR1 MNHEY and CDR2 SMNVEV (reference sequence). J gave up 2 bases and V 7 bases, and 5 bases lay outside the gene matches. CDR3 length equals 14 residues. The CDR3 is CASMASGTYNEQFF. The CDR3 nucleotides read TGTGCCAGCATGGCTAGCGGAACCTACAATGAGCAGTTCTTC.

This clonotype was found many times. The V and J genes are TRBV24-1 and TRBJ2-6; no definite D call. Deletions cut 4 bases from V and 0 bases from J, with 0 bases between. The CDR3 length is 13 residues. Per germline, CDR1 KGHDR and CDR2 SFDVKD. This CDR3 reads CATSDSGANVLTF. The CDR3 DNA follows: TGTGCCACCAGTGACTCTGGGGCCAACGTCCTGACTTTC.

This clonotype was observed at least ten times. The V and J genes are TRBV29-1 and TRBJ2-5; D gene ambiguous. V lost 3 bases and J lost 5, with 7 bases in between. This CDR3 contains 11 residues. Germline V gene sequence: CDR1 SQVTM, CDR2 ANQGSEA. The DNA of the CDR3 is TGCAGCGTTGATTTATCGGAGACCCAGTACTTC. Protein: CSVDLSETQYF.

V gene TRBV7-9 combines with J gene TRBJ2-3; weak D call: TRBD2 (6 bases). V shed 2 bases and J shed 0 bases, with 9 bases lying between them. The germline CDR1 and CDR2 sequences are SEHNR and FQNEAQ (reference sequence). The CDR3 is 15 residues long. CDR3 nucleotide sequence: TGTGCCAGCAGCTTACCTAGCGAAAGCACAGATACGCAGTATTTT. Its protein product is CASSLPSESTDTQYF.

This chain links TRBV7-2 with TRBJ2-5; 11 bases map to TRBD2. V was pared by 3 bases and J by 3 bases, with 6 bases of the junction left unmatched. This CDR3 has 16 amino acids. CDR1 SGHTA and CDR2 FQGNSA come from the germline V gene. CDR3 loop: CASSLIELAGEETQYF. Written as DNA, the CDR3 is TGTGCCAGCAGCTTGATCGAACTAGCGGGAGAAGAGACCCAGTACTTC.

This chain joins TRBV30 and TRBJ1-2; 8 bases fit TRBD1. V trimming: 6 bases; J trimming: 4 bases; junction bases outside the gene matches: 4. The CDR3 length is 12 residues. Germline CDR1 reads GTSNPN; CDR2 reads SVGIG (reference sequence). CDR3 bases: TGTGCCTGTTCGGACAGGGTCTATGGCTACACCTTC. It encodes CACSDRVYGYTF. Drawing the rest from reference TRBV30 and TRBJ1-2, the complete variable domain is SQTIHQWPATLVQPVGSPLSLECTVEGTSNPNLYWYRQAAGRGLQLLFYSVGIGQISSEVPQNLSASRPQDRQFILSSKKLLLSDSGFYLCACSDRVYGYTFGSGTRLTVV.

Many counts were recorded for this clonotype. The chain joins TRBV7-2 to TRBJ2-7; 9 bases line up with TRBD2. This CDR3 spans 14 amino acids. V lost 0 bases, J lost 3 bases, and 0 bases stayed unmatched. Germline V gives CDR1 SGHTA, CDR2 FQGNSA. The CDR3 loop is CASSLASGSYEQYF. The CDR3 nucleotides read TGTGCCAGCAGCTTAGCTAGCGGGAGCTACGAGCAGTACTTC.

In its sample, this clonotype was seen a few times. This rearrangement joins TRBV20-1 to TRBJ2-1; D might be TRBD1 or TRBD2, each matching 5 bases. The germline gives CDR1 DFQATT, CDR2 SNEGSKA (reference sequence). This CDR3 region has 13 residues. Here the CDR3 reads CSHGGLGSNEQFF. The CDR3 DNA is TGCAGCCATGGGGGTCTGGGGTCCAATGAGCAGTTCTTC.

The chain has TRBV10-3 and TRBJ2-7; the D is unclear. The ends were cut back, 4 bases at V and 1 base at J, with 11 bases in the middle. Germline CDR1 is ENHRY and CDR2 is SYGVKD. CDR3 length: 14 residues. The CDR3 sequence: CAISAIQSSYEQYF. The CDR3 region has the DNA TGTGCCATCAGTGCGATTCAGTCTTCCTACGAGCAGTACTTC.

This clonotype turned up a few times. The CDR3 bases are TGTGCCAGCAGCAACCCTGACAGGGGATGCACAGATACGCAGTATTTT. It codes for CASSNPDRGCTDTQYF. The J gene is TRBJ2-3, the V gene TRBV21-1; the table assigns TRBD1, which was not confirmed against the DNA. TRBV21-1 is a recognized pseudogene. The CDR3 length is 16 residues.